This TCR beta chain was recovered during a study of blood T cells in healthy people across ages. General study findings and limits: Diversity figures derived from one million T cells were judged to underestimate the true value.

Primers used in a second PCR of roughly 7 to 12 cycles were a sample-barcoded 5' primer and a J-beta primer mix. Sequencing of every sample gave 2.5 million or more CDR3-containing paired-end reads. TCRdb independently ran MiXCR on the 5' RACE reads; one entry per CDR3 protein. The sample carries around 1,500,000 distinct CDR3 sequences, roughly 28% recorded once. Regarding this clonotype: Its target is not known.

Germline V gene data show CDR1 as SNHLY and CDR2 as FYNNEI. The length of the CDR3 is 14 residues. The V and J ends lost 7 bases and 4 bases respectively, with 14 bases between them. The sequenced sample was blood. The chain uses TRBV2 and TRBJ1-5; D perhaps matches TRBD1 (6 bases). The receptor was derived from a woman aged 25-40 years in good health. The CDR3 coding sequence is TGTGCCAGCAACGAACAGGGCCCTAATCAGCCCCAGCATTTT. It is translated as CASNEQGPNQPQHF.